The 27 T cell receptor beta chains given below trace back to one sample, sequenced in a study of T cell clonotyping in hematopoietic cell transplantation. Data came from immunoSEQ multiplex PCR; TCRdb stores just in-frame clones and leaves some out. Here the sample spans thousands of clones, about a quarter being singletons. The starting material was peripheral blood mononuclear cells, obtained 180 days after allogeneic stem cell transplant. These receptors were collected from a male patient between 35 and 55 years old who had an allogeneic stem cell transplant from an unrelated donor, so the T cells may come from the graft donor. Some clones in this sample may be carry-over from other donors' samples.

As DNA, the CDR3 is TGCGCCAGCAGCCAAGACCCTGGGTCGGGGACCAAGGGGCATACTAATGAAAAACTGTTTTTT. It encodes CASSQDPGSGTKGHTNEKLFF. The genes are TRBV4-1 and TRBJ1-4; TRBD1 might be the D (5 bases). The CDR3 runs to 21 residues. Germline V lookup: CDR1 MGHRA, CDR2 YSYEKL. Trimming stripped 0 bases from V and 2 bases from J, with 25 bases between.

The table lists this clone with a few counts. J is TRBJ2-7 and V is TRBV29-1; D uncertain. The CDR3 contains 12 residues. V lost 4 bases and J 2 bases, leaving 9 bases between the germline ends. The germline V gene has CDR1 SQVTM and CDR2 ANQGSEA. In DNA, the CDR3 is TGCAGCGTTGCACATACAACCTACGAGCAGTACTTC. It translates to CSVAHTTYEQYF.

This clone showed up just a few times. The chain joins TRBV2 to TRBJ1-2, with D perhaps matching TRBD1 (6 bases). Germline V gene sequence: CDR1 SNHLY, CDR2 FYNNEI. This CDR3 spans 13 amino acids. The V gene lost 2 bases and the J gene lost 8 bases, with 12 bases spanning the gap. Written as DNA, the CDR3 is TGTGCCAGCAGTGAACTTGGGGGCCGGGGCTACACCTTC. This translates into CASSELGGRGYTF.

V and J are TRBV6-5 and TRBJ1-6; no clear D gene. The germline CDR1 and CDR2 sequences are MNHEY and SVGAGI. The V end lost 8 bases, the J end lost 7 bases, and 12 bases lay between the germline ends. The CDR3 spans 13 residues. The CDR3 bases are TGTGCCAGCCAAACCCCGGGGAATTCACCCCTCCACTTT. It yields the protein CASQTPGNSPLHF.

CDR3 protein: CAWPPPQHF. The CDR3 bases are TGTGCCTGGCCGCCGCCCCAGCATTTT. The chain uses TRBV30 and TRBJ1-5; D uncertain. CDR1 GTSNPN and CDR2 SVGIG come from the germline V gene (reference sequence). V was trimmed by 5 bases and J by 9 bases, leaving 5 bases between them. CDR3 length: 9 residues.

The gene calls are TRBV9 and TRBJ1-2; 9 bases fit TRBD1. Germline V gene lookup returns CDR1 SGDLS and CDR2 YYNGEE. The CDR3 has 14 residues. Unmatched junction bases numbered 3, after V lost 4 bases and J lost 2 bases. This chain's CDR3 is CASSLGTGNYGYTF. The CDR3 bases are TGTGCCAGCAGCCTCGGGACAGGGAACTATGGCTACACCTTC.

The chain is built from TRBV28 and TRBJ1-5; D is uncertain. With 8 bases removed from V and 6 bases from J, the gap between germline ends came to 8 bases. CDR1 and CDR2 from the germline V gene are MDHEN and SYDVKM. This CDR3 comprises 11 residues. The CDR3 spells CASLGRQPQHF. DNA for the CDR3: TGTGCCAGCCTAGGGCGTCAGCCCCAGCATTTT.

The V gene is TRBV9, the J gene TRBJ2-6, with a weak D call TRBD1 (6 bases). The V and J ends lost 3 bases and 4 bases respectively, with 23 bases between them. CDR1 is SGDLS and CDR2 is YYNGEE in the germline V gene. This CDR3 spans 19 amino acids. Written as DNA, the CDR3 is TGTGCCAGCAGCGACCCTGGGGCAGGGTCAGGGGAGGGGGCCAACGTCCTGACTTTC. This translates into CASSDPGAGSGEGANVLTF.

The J gene is TRBJ2-2, the V gene TRBV30, with D uncertain. The germline CDR1 and CDR2 sequences are GTSNPN and SVGIG (reference sequence). Trimming cost V 2 bases and J 8 bases, with 3 bases left between them. CDR3 length: 10 residues. The CDR3 here is CAWSRGELFF. CDR3 bases: TGTGCCTGGAGTAGGGGGGAGCTGTTTTTT.

The V call is TRBV30, the J call TRBJ1-6; D is possibly TRBD1 (5 bases). This CDR3 has 12 amino acids. Germline CDR1 reads GTSNPN; CDR2 reads SVGIG (reference sequence). The ends were cut back, 8 bases at V and 6 bases at J, with 11 bases in the middle. CDR3 coding DNA: TGTGCCGCGGGACGGAGTAATTCACCCCTCCACTTT. Amino acid sequence: CAAGRSNSPLHF.

The sample holds a few counts of this clone. The chain recombines TRBV30 with TRBJ2-2; no clear D gene. The length of the CDR3 is 13 residues. Trimming took off 1 base at V and 4 bases at J, with 7 bases between the two ends. The germline CDR1 and CDR2 sequences are GTSNPN and SVGIG (reference sequence). The DNA for the CDR3 is TGTGCCTGGAGTGCAACCTTCACCGGGGAGCTGTTTTTT. It yields the protein CAWSATFTGELFF.

Within the sample, this clone is large. V and J are TRBV6-5 and TRBJ1-5; TRBD1 is a possible D gene (5 bases). Trimming cost V 4 bases and J 3 bases, with 10 bases left between them. Germline-derived CDR1 and CDR2 are MNHEY and SVGAGI. This CDR3 comprises 14 residues. CDR3 protein: CASSLARVNQPQHF. CDR3 nucleotide sequence: TGTGCCAGCAGTTTAGCCAGGGTCAATCAGCCCCAGCATTTT.

The J gene is TRBJ2-3, the V gene TRBV15; D gene ambiguous. Germline V gene sequence: CDR1 LNHNV, CDR2 YYDKDF (reference sequence). CDR3 length: 14 residues. V lost 2 bases and J lost 5, with 11 bases in between. The CDR3 sequence is CATSRSPAGDTQYF. DNA for the CDR3: TGTGCCACCAGCAGAAGTCCTGCTGGAGATACGCAGTATTTT.

This clone was observed once. The chain carries TRBV29-1 and TRBJ2-6; D remains unclear. V was trimmed by 5 bases and J by 5 bases, leaving 10 bases between them. Germline CDR1 is SQVTM and CDR2 is ANQGSEA. The CDR3 covers 13 residues. As DNA, the CDR3 is TGCAGCGTTATACAAAGTCGGGCCAACGTCCTGACTTTC. Its protein product is CSVIQSRANVLTF.

The sample holds a few counts of this clone. This chain links TRBV28 with TRBJ1-2; TRBD1 matches at 7 bases. There are 13 residues in the CDR3. CDR1 is MDHEN and CDR2 is SYDVKM in the germline V gene. V dropped 6 bases and J dropped 5; count of bases not matched to a gene: 6. The CDR3 is CASSSGQLYGYTF. The CDR3 DNA reads as TGTGCCAGCAGCTCGGGACAGCTGTATGGCTACACCTTC.

Only a few counts were recorded for this clone. V usage is TRBV7-2 and J usage is TRBJ1-2; D remains unclear. The CDR3 totals 12 residues. Looked up from germline, CDR1 is SGHTA and CDR2 is FQGNSA. Trimming shortened V by 5 bases and J by 2 bases, and 6 bases separated the two germline ends. DNA for the CDR3: TGTGCCAGCAGCCCGGTGAACTATGGCTACACCTTC. Its protein product is CASSPVNYGYTF.

The CDR3 DNA sequence: TGTGCCTGGAGTCTTGGGCTAGCGGACCCGGCGGGGCAGTACTTC. This sequence encodes CAWSLGLADPAGQYF. The chain has TRBV30 and TRBJ2-7, with TRBD2 matching over 7 bases. Trimming cost V 2 bases and J 9 bases; bases outside gene matches: 16. CDR1 and CDR2 (germline): GTSNPN, SVGIG (reference sequence). The CDR3 is 15 amino acids.

This clone was observed once. J is TRBJ1-4 and V is TRBV30, with 8 bases fitting TRBD1. This CDR3 is built from 14 residues. J lost 8 bases, V lost 2 bases, and 7 bases had no gene match. CDR1 is GTSNPN, CDR2 SVGIG, per germline (reference sequence). CDR3 loop: CAWSKPGGDEKLFF. CDR3 sequence (DNA): TGTGCCTGGAGTAAACCAGGGGGCGACGAAAAACTGTTTTTT.

The rearrangement uses TRBV13 and TRBJ1-2; a weak D match, TRBD1 (6 bases). This CDR3 has 13 residues. V lost 5 bases and J lost 8, with 15 bases in between. Germline V gene lookup returns CDR1 PRHDT and CDR2 FYEKMQ (reference sequence). CDR3 sequence reads: CASSRGQGLGYTF. CDR3 bases: TGTGCCAGCAGCCGGGGGCAGGGACTGGGCTACACCTTC.

This clone was seen more than once but under ten times. The chain carries TRBV19 and TRBJ2-7; tentatively, D is TRBD2 (5 bases). The CDR3 totals 18 residues. Per the germline V gene, CDR1 is LNHDA and CDR2 is SQIVND (reference sequence). V lost 3 bases and J 3 bases, leaving 24 bases between the germline ends. Here the CDR3 reads CASSILRAGDLRSYEQYF. CDR3 bases: TGTGCCAGTAGTATCCTAAGAGCCGGGGATCTCAGAAGCTACGAGCAGTACTTC.

The V call is TRBV4-3, the J call TRBJ2-6; D unclear. The CDR3 runs to 14 residues. Germline CDR1 and CDR2: LGHNA and YSLEER. The V end was cut by 1 base, the J end by 6 bases, with 7 bases between. The CDR3 region has the DNA TGCGCCAGCAGCCAAGGGGTCGCGGCCAACGTCCTGACTTTC. Its protein product is CASSQGVAANVLTF.

Only a few counts were recorded for this clone. The chain has TRBV6-5 and TRBJ1-2; D is possibly TRBD1 (6 bases). Germline CDR1 is MNHEY and CDR2 is SVGAGI. Trimming left V 5 bases short and J 8 bases short, with 12 bases between. This CDR3 is 12 amino acids long. CDR3 in DNA: TGTGCCAGCAGTCACAGGGAGAGCGGCTACACCTTC. This translates into CASSHRESGYTF.

The chain links TRBV4-3 to TRBJ2-7; 10 positions match TRBD2. Unmatched junction bases numbered 5, after V lost 5 bases and J lost 4 bases. There are 14 residues in the CDR3. CDR1 LGHNA and CDR2 YSLEER come from the germline V gene. The CDR3 region is CASSTRTSGYEQYF. DNA of the CDR3: TGCGCCAGCAGCACCCGGACTAGCGGATACGAGCAGTACTTC.

The chain uses TRBV29-1 and TRBJ1-2; a possible D gene is TRBD1 (6 bases). CDR3 length: 14 residues. V was trimmed by 5 bases and J by 4 bases, leaving 17 bases between them. Looked up from germline, CDR1 is SQVTM and CDR2 is ANQGSEA. CDR3 DNA: TGCAGCGTTCCCTGGACAGAGGTATCCTATGGCTACACCTTC. Translation: CSVPWTEVSYGYTF. Combining the CDR3 with reference TRBV29-1 and TRBJ1-2 gives the whole variable domain SAVISQKPSRDICQRGTSLTIQCQVDSQVTMMFWYRQQPGQSLTLIATANQGSEATYESGFVIDKFPISRPNLTFSTLTVSNMSPEDSSIYLCSVPWTEVSYGYTFGSGTRLTVV.

The V call is TRBV27, the J call TRBJ1-5; no reliable D call. Germline V lookup: CDR1 MNHEY, CDR2 SMNVEV (reference sequence). The CDR3 sequence is 15 residues long. Trimming stripped 7 bases from V and 0 bases from J, with 13 bases between. The CDR3 is CASTPSTISNQPQHF. CDR3 DNA sequence: TGTGCCAGCACCCCCTCCACAATTAGCAATCAGCCCCAGCATTTT.

The chain recombines TRBV30 with TRBJ2-2, with D unresolved. Germline V CDR1 and CDR2: GTSNPN, SVGIG (reference sequence). This CDR3 is 13 amino acids long. V lost 5 bases and J 4 bases, leaving 11 bases between the germline ends. This CDR3 is CAWGGVSTGELFF. The CDR3 DNA is TGTGCCTGGGGTGGAGTGAGCACCGGGGAGCTGTTTTTT.

The chain employs TRBV14 and TRBJ1-2; D uncertain. The length of the CDR3 is 14 residues. The V end was cut by 4 bases, the J end by 4 bases, with 13 bases between. Germline loops: CDR1 SGHDN, CDR2 FVKESK. CDR3 region: CASSPRSGVYGYTF. CDR3 coding DNA: TGTGCCAGCAGCCCCCGATCGGGAGTCTATGGCTACACCTTC.